This TCR beta chain was found in a study of blood T cell repertoires in COVID-19. Germline-derived CDR1 and CDR2 are LGHNA and YSLEER. This CDR3 region has 18 residues. The J segment lost 1 base and the V segment lost 4 bases, leaving 12 bases of the junction unmatched. The data were produced by immunoSEQ multiplex PCR, yet TCRdb's version contains in-frame clones alone and is incomplete. The sample includes about 260,000 clones, about 89% of them seen just once. Input material: peripheral blood. The clonotype comes from a woman aged 40 to 50 who had recovered from COVID-19. The chain couples TRBV4-3 to TRBJ2-5, with 10 bases matching TRBD1. CDR3 nucleotides: TGCGCCAGCAGCCCGGGGACAGGGGCAGGAGGAATCCAAGAGACCCAGTACTTC. Residues: CASSPGTGAGGIQETQYF.